Each of the 30 T cell receptor beta chains below was sequenced from the same sample in a study of T cell responses to AZD1222 COVID-19 vaccine. Repertoires were generated with immunoSEQ multiplex PCR, while TCRdb's copy carries only in-frame clones and drops some. Among 150,000 or so clones listed, under 95% were seen once. The source was peripheral blood, collected on day 0 of AZD1222 vaccination. The receptors here all came from an adult in good health.

This rearrangement joins TRBV5-5 to TRBJ1-5, with D unresolved. Trimming shortened V by 1 base and J by 4 bases, and 9 bases separated the two germline ends. The CDR3 has 14 residues. Germline loops: CDR1 SGHKS, CDR2 YYEKEE (reference sequence). The CDR3 DNA is TGTGCCAGCAGCTTGTCGGGGAGTAATCAGCCCCAGCATTTT. Translating it yields CASSLSGSNQPQHF.

This rearrangement joins TRBV6-1 to TRBJ1-6; D unclear. The CDR3 consists of 14 residues. Trimming removed 3 bases from V and 5 bases from J, with 8 bases in between. In germline, CDR1 is MNHNS, CDR2 SASEGT. CDR3 sequence reads: CASSDRADNSPLHF. The CDR3 DNA reads as TGTGCCAGCAGTGACCGGGCCGATAATTCACCCCTCCACTTT.

The chain uses TRBV2 and TRBJ1-5; weak D call: TRBD1 (5 bases). Germline-derived CDR1 and CDR2 are SNHLY and FYNNEI. The CDR3 has 14 amino acids. The V gene lost 5 bases and the J gene lost 3 bases, with 11 bases spanning the gap. The CDR3 protein is CASSRQGFNQPQHF. For the CDR3, the DNA is TGTGCCAGCAGTAGGCAGGGCTTCAATCAGCCCCAGCATTTT.

The rearrangement uses TRBV9 and TRBJ1-1; a weak D match, TRBD1 (6 bases). The ends were cut back, 3 bases at V and 1 base at J, with 16 bases in the middle. This CDR3 is 16 amino acids long. Germline CDR1 and CDR2: SGDLS and YYNGEE. CDR3 in amino acids: CASSAGNPRGNTEAFF. CDR3 DNA sequence: TGTGCCAGCAGCGCGGGAAATCCCAGGGGGAACACTGAAGCTTTCTTT.

The genes are TRBV28 and TRBJ2-7; no firm D call. The CDR3 is made up of 13 amino acids. CDR1 MDHEN and CDR2 SYDVKM come from the germline V gene. V was trimmed by 10 bases and J by 3 bases, leaving 16 bases between them. CDR3 DNA sequence: TGTGCCACGCACCCGAGAGGCTACTACGAGCAGTACTTC. This sequence encodes CATHPRGYYEQYF.

Remarks on this clone: The junction shows a germline mismatch at one end, possibly a read error. The chain couples TRBV6-2 or TRBV6-3 to TRBJ1-5, with a possible D match to TRBD1 (6 bases). There are 16 residues in the CDR3. Germline V gene lookup returns CDR1 MNHEY and CDR2 SVGEGT. CDR3 region: CAGSYSAGAPNQPQHF. The CDR3 DNA reads TGTGCCGGCAGTTACTCGGCAGGGGCTCCTAATCAGCCCCAGCATTTT.

This clone appeared a few times. The rearrangement links TRBV25-1 to TRBJ1-1; perhaps TRBD1 as D (6 bases). V lost 3 bases, J lost 2 bases, and 10 bases lay in between. Germline values: CDR1 MGHDK, CDR2 SYGVNS. This CDR3 is built from 14 residues. The CDR3 reads CASSDRTVNTEAFF. CDR3 sequence (DNA): TGTGCCAGCAGTGACCGGACAGTAAACACTGAAGCTTTCTTT.

V and J are TRBV6-5 and TRBJ2-3; a possible D gene is TRBD2 (5 bases). The CDR3 length is 15 residues. V gave up 5 bases and J gave up 4 bases, with 16 bases separating them. Germline assignment: CDR1 MNHEY and CDR2 SVGAGI. The CDR3 DNA sequence: TGTGCCAGCAGTATCCTAGCTGCGAAGGCAGATACGCAGTATTTT. Translating gives CASSILAAKADTQYF.

The genes are TRBV2 and TRBJ2-1; TRBD1 aligns across 8 bases. CDR1 and CDR2 (germline): SNHLY, FYNNEI. This CDR3 contains 14 residues. V lost 4 bases to trimming and J lost 8 bases; unmatched junction nucleotides: 7. The chain's CDR3 is CASSGQGMGHEQFF. DNA for the CDR3: TGTGCCAGCAGTGGACAGGGGATGGGCCATGAGCAGTTCTTC.

V and J are TRBV5-5 and TRBJ2-7, with 7 nucleotides matching TRBD1. V gave up 0 bases and J gave up 4 bases; unmatched junction bases: 4. The CDR3 loop spans 14 amino acids. Germline CDR1 is SGHKS and CDR2 is YYEKEE (reference sequence). CDR3 amino acids: CASSLAPGGYEQYF. CDR3 in DNA: TGTGCCAGCAGCTTGGCGCCAGGGGGATACGAGCAGTACTTC.

The CDR3 sequence: CASSSHGQRSSYEQYF. Here the CDR3 DNA reads TGTGCCAGCAGTTCACATGGACAGCGTAGCTCCTACGAGCAGTACTTC. The genes are TRBV28 and TRBJ2-7; perhaps TRBD1 as D (6 bases). Per germline, CDR1 MDHEN and CDR2 SYDVKM. This CDR3 spans 16 amino acids. V was shortened by 4 bases and J by 0 bases, with 16 bases between the two germline ends.

The chain uses TRBV6-5 and TRBJ2-5; 8 nucleotides agree with TRBD1. The length of the CDR3 is 15 residues. V lost 4 bases to trimming and J lost 3 bases; unmatched junction nucleotides: 7. Germline V CDR1 and CDR2: MNHEY, SVGAGI. This CDR3 is CASSSPTGEKETQYF. The DNA of the CDR3 is TGTGCCAGCAGTTCCCCGACAGGGGAAAAAGAGACCCAGTACTTC.

This clone was found a few times. The chain combines TRBV3-1 (or the pseudogene TRBV3-2) with TRBJ1-1, with D possibly matching TRBD1 (6 bases). This CDR3 is 15 amino acids long. The V gene lost 3 bases and the J gene lost 0 bases, with 11 bases spanning the gap. Germline assignment: CDR1 LGHDT and CDR2 YNNKEL (reference sequence). The CDR3 DNA reads TGTGCCAGCAGCCAGGGGGCAACTGTGAACACTGAAGCTTTCTTT. Its protein is CASSQGATVNTEAFF.

The chain combines TRBV6-5 with TRBJ2-1; D gene unclear. This CDR3 is 14 amino acids long. Trimming shortened V by 5 bases and J by 4 bases, and 12 bases separated the two germline ends. Germline V gene sequence: CDR1 MNHEY, CDR2 SVGAGI. CDR3 in DNA: TGTGCCAGCAGTCGACGACTGGATTACAATGAGCAGTTCTTC. Amino acid sequence: CASSRRLDYNEQFF.

The V call is TRBV7-2, the J call TRBJ2-7, with 8 bases lining up with TRBD2. Per the germline V gene, CDR1 is SGHTA and CDR2 is FQGNSA. The CDR3 totals 14 residues. J was trimmed by 6 bases and V by 1 base; bases with no gene match: 5. The CDR3 nucleotides read TGTGCCAGCAGCTTAGAGCCGGGGGGGTTCGAGCAGTACTTC. Protein: CASSLEPGGFEQYF. Complete variable domain (other parts from reference TRBV7-2 and TRBJ2-7): GAGVSQSPSNKVTEKGKDVELRCDPISGHTALYWYRQSLGQGLEFLIYFQGNSAPDKSGLPSDRFSAERTGGSVSTLTIQRTQQEDSAVYLCASSLEPGGFEQYFGPGTRLTVT.

This chain connects TRBV12-5 to TRBJ2-7; tentative D call: TRBD2 (5 bases). There are 13 residues in the CDR3. The ends were cut back, 3 bases at V and 6 bases at J, with 12 bases in the middle. Looked up from germline, CDR1 is LGHNT and CDR2 is FRNRAP. CDR3 in amino acids: CASGFGVTREQYF. The CDR3 nucleotides read TGTGCTAGTGGTTTCGGGGTCACGCGCGAGCAGTACTTC.

The chain joins TRBV6-2 or TRBV6-3 to TRBJ1-2; unclear D gene. The CDR3 loop spans 18 amino acids. V lost 1 base and J lost 4, with 22 bases in between. Germline V gives CDR1 MNHEY, CDR2 SVGEGT. The CDR3 coding sequence is TGTGCCAGCAGTTACTTGGGAGGAATACCTTTGGCCAGCTATGGCTACACCTTC. It yields the protein CASSYLGGIPLASYGYTF.

The table lists this clone with a few counts. The CDR3 region is CASSFFGGSGGYGELFF. DNA for the CDR3: TGTGCCAGCAGCTTTTTCGGTGGTAGCGGGGGATACGGGGAGCTGTTTTTT. The chain uses TRBV11-3 and TRBJ2-2; 9 positions agree with TRBD2. Germline lookup yields CDR1 SGHNT and CDR2 YENEEA. This CDR3 is built from 17 residues. V lost 3 bases, J lost 7 bases, and 12 bases stayed unmatched. Together with reference TRBV11-3 and TRBJ2-2, the CDR3 gives the full variable domain: EAGVVQSPRYKIIEKKQPVAFWCNPISGHNTLYWYLQNLGQGPELLIRYENEEAVDDSQLPKDRFSAERLKGVDSTLKIQPAELGDSAVYLCASSFFGGSGGYGELFFGEGSRLTVL.

The chain uses TRBV5-4 and TRBJ1-1, with D unresolved. Trimming removed 0 bases from V and 0 bases from J, with 9 bases in between. The CDR3 spans 15 residues. Germline CDR1 is SGHNT and CDR2 is YYREEE (reference sequence). This chain's CDR3 is CASSLDPMMNTEAFF. The CDR3 nucleotides read TGTGCCAGCAGCTTGGATCCGATGATGAACACTGAAGCTTTCTTT.

The chain is built from TRBV2 and TRBJ1-6; TRBD1 is a possible D gene (6 bases). The CDR3 loop spans 15 amino acids. CDR1 and CDR2 (germline): SNHLY, FYNNEI. Trimming took off 6 bases at V and 2 bases at J, with 11 bases between the two ends. This CDR3 is CASSPRGPYNSPLHF. Written as DNA, the CDR3 is TGTGCCAGCAGCCCCAGGGGCCCCTATAATTCACCCCTCCACTTT.

V and J are TRBV7-8 and TRBJ2-1; perhaps TRBD2 as D (5 bases). Per germline, CDR1 SGHVS and CDR2 FQNEAQ. The CDR3 length is 16 residues. Between the trimmed V and J ends, which lost 0 bases and 5 bases, there was a span of 14 bases. The CDR3 nucleotides read TGTGCCAGCAGCTTAGCCGCGGGTTTTGGACACAATGAGCAGTTCTTC. It translates to CASSLAAGFGHNEQFF.

This chain connects TRBV5-1 to TRBJ2-2; D gene uncertain. Trimming pared 1 base from V and 3 bases from J, leaving 10 bases between. CDR3 size: 15 residues. From germline, CDR1 is SGHRS and CDR2 YFSETQ. The CDR3 bases are TGCGCCAGCAGCTTGTATAGTCTGGACACCGGGGAGCTGTTTTTT. It translates to CASSLYSLDTGELFF.

The chain combines TRBV7-9 with TRBJ1-2; a possible D gene is TRBD1 (6 bases). V lost 6 bases, J lost 2 bases, and 10 bases lay in between. The germline gives CDR1 SEHNR, CDR2 FQNEAQ (reference sequence). The CDR3 extends over 13 amino acids. CDR3 nucleotide sequence: TGTGCCAGCAGTATCCAGGGGAACTATGGCTACACCTTC. This gives the protein CASSIQGNYGYTF.

V is TRBV18 and J is TRBJ2-5; D unclear. The V end was cut by 2 bases, the J end by 6 bases, with 7 bases between. The germline gives CDR1 KGHSH, CDR2 LQKENI. This CDR3 has 12 residues. The CDR3 spells CASSPDTQTQYF. The CDR3 region has the DNA TGTGCCAGCTCACCAGACACCCAGACCCAGTACTTC.

The chain joins TRBV27 to TRBJ2-3; a weak D match, TRBD2 (7 bases). Germline V gene lookup returns CDR1 MNHEY and CDR2 SMNVEV (reference sequence). V was clipped by 10 bases and J by 1 base, with 18 bases between them. This CDR3 comprises 15 residues. In DNA, the CDR3 is TGTGCCATATCCGGGGGCGGGGGTGGCACAGATACGCAGTATTTT. Protein sequence: CAISGGGGGTDTQYF.

The V and J genes are TRBV18 and TRBJ1-1, with a weak D call TRBD1 (5 bases). Trimming stripped 9 bases from V and 1 base from J, with 15 bases between. CDR1 is KGHSH, CDR2 LQKENI, per germline. There are 14 residues in the CDR3. CDR3 in amino acids: CASGATAQNTEAFF. The CDR3 nucleotides are TGTGCCAGTGGAGCGACAGCACAGAACACTGAAGCTTTCTTT.

The J gene is TRBJ2-7, the V gene TRBV28; D is ambiguous. Germline assignment: CDR1 MDHEN and CDR2 SYDVKM. This CDR3 has 15 residues. Trimming left V 10 bases short and J 3 bases short, with 22 bases between. The CDR3 DNA follows: TGTGCCACCCCCCCCCGAAATTCTCACGACTACGAGCAGTACTTC. Its translation: CATPPRNSHDYEQYF. Full variable domain (remainder filled in from reference TRBV28 and TRBJ2-7): DVKVTQSSRYLVKRTGEKVFLECVQDMDHENMFWYRQDPGLGLRLIYFSYDVKMKEKGDIPEGYSVSREKKERFSLILESASTNQTSMYLCATPPRNSHDYEQYFGPGTRLTVT.

This CDR3 reads CASTPSGLLSDTQYF. The CDR3 DNA reads TGTGCCAGTACTCCCTCGGGACTACTATCGGATACGCAGTATTTT. The genes are TRBV19 and TRBJ2-3; 7 bases match TRBD2. Germline CDR1 LNHDA, CDR2 SQIVND (reference sequence). The CDR3 sequence is 15 residues long. Losses at the gene ends were 7 bases for V and 6 bases for J; bases not matched to a gene: 13. The full variable domain, its missing parts supplied by reference TRBV19 and TRBJ2-3, is DGGITQSPKYLFRKEGQNVTLSCEQNLNHDAMYWYRQDPGQGLRLIYYSQIVNDFQKGDIAEGYSVSREKKESFPLTVTSAQKNPTAFYLCASTPSGLLSDTQYFGPGTRLTVL.

The chain has TRBV12-3 or TRBV12-4 and TRBJ1-4, with D tentatively TRBD1 (6 bases). The CDR3 has 13 amino acids. With 1 base removed from V and 8 bases from J, the gap between germline ends came to 8 bases. The CDR3 loop is CASSLEGGEKLFF. DNA of the CDR3: TGTGCCAGCAGTTTAGAGGGGGGGGAAAAACTGTTTTTT.

This clone appeared once. The genes are TRBV24-1 and TRBJ2-7; 9 nucleotides match TRBD2. The ends lost 2 bases at V and 3 bases at J; junction bases unmatched: 1. Germline lookup yields CDR1 KGHDR and CDR2 SFDVKD. The CDR3 covers 14 residues. The DNA of the CDR3 is TGTGCCACCAGTGATTCGACTAGCGGCTACGAGCAGTACTTC. Its protein product is CATSDSTSGYEQYF.